What follows is one TCR beta chain and its context. The antigen is not known. Use of 60 Vbeta and 13 Jbeta primers characterized the PCR. Assay used: immunoSEQ multiplex PCR; TCRdb lists only in-frame clones, some missing. This repertoire shows about 150,000 clones, approximately 91% found once; its top ten account for around 0.51%. This entry is derived from a study of cytomegalovirus exposure and HLA in healthy donors. Study-level results: Later on, an analysis tied 15,000 to 20,000 TCR beta sequences to HLA alleles at 0.05 false discovery rate.

The length of the CDR3 is 14 residues. V shed 6 bases, J shed 0 bases, and the junction held 4 bases outside the gene matches. Germline CDR1 is ENHRY and CDR2 is SYGVKD. The receptor's source is a woman in her 40s in good health and CMV-seronegative. Source material: PBMCs. The chain links TRBV10-3 to TRBJ1-1, with 7 bases fitting TRBD1. The CDR3 protein is CAIRTGELNTEAFF. The CDR3, as DNA: TGTGCCATCAGAACAGGGGAACTGAACACTGAAGCTTTCTTT.